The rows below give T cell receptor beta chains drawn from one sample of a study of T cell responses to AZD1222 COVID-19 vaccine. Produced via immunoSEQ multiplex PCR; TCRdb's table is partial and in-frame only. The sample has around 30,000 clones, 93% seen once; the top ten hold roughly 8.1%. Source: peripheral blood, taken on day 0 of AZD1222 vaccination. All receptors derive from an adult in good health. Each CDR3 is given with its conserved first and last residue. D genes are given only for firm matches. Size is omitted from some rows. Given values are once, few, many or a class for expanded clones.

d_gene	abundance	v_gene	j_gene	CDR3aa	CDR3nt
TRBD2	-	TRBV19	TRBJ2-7	CASSAAGDREQYF	TGTGCCAGTAGTGCCGCGGGGGATCGGGAGCAGTACTTC
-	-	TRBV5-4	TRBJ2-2	CASSGEKSYTGELFF	TGTGCCAGCAGCGGTGAAAAGAGTTACACCGGGGAGCTGTTTTTT
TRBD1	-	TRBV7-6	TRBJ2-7	CASSLPAGTGEVSYEQYF	TGTGCCAGCAGCTTACCCGCGGGGACAGGGGAAGTAAGCTACGAGCAGTACTTC
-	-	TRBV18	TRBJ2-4	CASSPPSGTKNIQYF	TGTGCCAGCTCACCACCATCAGGGACCAAAAACATTCAGTACTTC
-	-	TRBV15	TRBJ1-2	CATSREVGGGHGYTF	TGTGCCACCAGCCGCGAGGTAGGGGGTGGTCATGGCTACACCTTC
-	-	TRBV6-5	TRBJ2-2	CASTTRLANTGELFF	TGTGCCAGCACCACCCGACTCGCCAACACCGGGGAGCTGTTTTTT
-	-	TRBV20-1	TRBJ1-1	CSVTFGGGAFF	TGCAGTGTCACGTTTGGAGGGGGAGCTTTCTTT
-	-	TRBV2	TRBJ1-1	CASRRTEAFF	TGTGCCAGCAGACGGACTGAAGCTTTCTTT
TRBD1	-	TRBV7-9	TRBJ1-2	CASSLKTGPYGYTF	TGTGCCAGCAGCCTAAAGACAGGGCCCTATGGCTACACCTTC
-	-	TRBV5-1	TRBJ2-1	CASSTRQSSYNEQFF	TGCGCCAGCAGTACGCGGCAGAGCTCCTACAATGAGCAGTTCTTC
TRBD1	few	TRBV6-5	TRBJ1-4	CASGGRTGLNEKLFF	TGTGCCAGCGGAGGAAGGACAGGGCTTAATGAAAAACTGTTTTTT
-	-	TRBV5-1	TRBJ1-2	CASSLVVGSGYGYTF	TGCGCCAGCAGCTTGGTGGTGGGGTCTGGGTATGGCTACACCTTC
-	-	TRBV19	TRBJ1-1	CASRRDWNTEAFF	TGTGCCAGTAGAAGGGACTGGAACACTGAAGCTTTCTTT
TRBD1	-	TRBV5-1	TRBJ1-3	CASTTGGSGNTIYF	TGCGCCAGCACCACAGGGGGCTCTGGAAACACCATATATTTT
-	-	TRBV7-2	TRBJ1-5	CASSPTGGNQPQHF	TGTGCCAGCAGCCCCACGGGGGGCAATCAGCCCCAGCATTTT
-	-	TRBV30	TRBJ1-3	CAWSVSGRRNTIYF	TGTGCCTGGAGTGTATCGGGACGCAGAAACACCATATATTTT
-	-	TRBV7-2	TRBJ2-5	CASSLARTFTETQYF	TGTGCCAGCAGCTTAGCGCGCACTTTCACAGAGACCCAGTACTTC
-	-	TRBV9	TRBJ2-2	CASRDPPRPELFF	TGTGCCAGCAGGGACCCCCCGAGACCGGAGCTGTTTTTT
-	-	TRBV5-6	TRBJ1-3	CASSLRASGNTIYF	TGTGCCAGCAGCTTGAGGGCCTCTGGAAACACCATATATTTT
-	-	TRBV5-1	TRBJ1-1	CASSFGAATEAFF	TGCGCCAGCAGCTTTGGGGCAGCGACTGAAGCTTTCTTT
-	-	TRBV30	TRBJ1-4	CAWSVGGEKLFF	TGTGCCTGGAGTGTCGGCGGTGAAAAACTGTTTTTT
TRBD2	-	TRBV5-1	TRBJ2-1	CASSEAGGPYNEQFF	TGCGCCAGCAGTGAGGCGGGAGGGCCCTACAATGAGCAGTTCTTC
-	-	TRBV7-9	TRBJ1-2	CASILDGPNYGYTF	TGTGCCAGCATCCTGGACGGGCCTAACTATGGCTACACCTTC
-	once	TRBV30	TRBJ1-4	CAWSVSSPRNEKLFF	TGTGCCTGGAGTGTAAGCAGTCCGCGTAATGAAAAACTGTTTTTT
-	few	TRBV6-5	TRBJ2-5	CASSYHEEGSETQYF	TGTGCCAGTTCCTACCATGAAGAAGGGTCGGAGACCCAGTACTTC
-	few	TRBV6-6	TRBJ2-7	CASSYSEDYEQYF	TGTGCCAGCAGTTACTCGGAGGACTACGAGCAGTACTTC
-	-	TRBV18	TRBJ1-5	CASSGGNQPQHF	TGTGCCAGCTCGGGGGGTAATCAGCCCCAGCATTTT
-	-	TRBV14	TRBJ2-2	CASSQGVNTGELFF	TGTGCCAGCAGCCAGGGAGTTAACACCGGGGAGCTGTTTTTT
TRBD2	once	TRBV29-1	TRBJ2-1	CSVAPGGIRYNEQFF	TGCAGCGTCGCACCGGGGGGTATACGCTACAATGAGCAGTTCTTC
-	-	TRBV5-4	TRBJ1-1	CASSFGRNTEAFF	TGTGCCAGCAGCTTCGGCAGGAACACTGAAGCTTTCTTT
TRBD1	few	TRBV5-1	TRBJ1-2	CASSGGTGLLPAGNGYTF	TGCGCCAGCAGCGGCGGGACAGGGCTACTCCCGGCGGGGAATGGCTACACCTTC
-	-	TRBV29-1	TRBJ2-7	CSAATSSYEQYF	TGCAGCGCCGCGACTAGTTCCTACGAGCAGTACTTC
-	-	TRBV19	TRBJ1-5	CASSFGTASNQPQHF	TGTGCCAGTAGTTTCGGGACGGCCAGCAATCAGCCCCAGCATTTT
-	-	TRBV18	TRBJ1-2	CASSPSLSLNYGYTF	TGTGCCAGCTCACCCAGTTTGTCTCTGAACTATGGCTACACCTTC
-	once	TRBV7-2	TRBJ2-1	CASCLGEVRAGYGNEQFF	TGTGCCAGCTGCTTAGGGGAGGTACGGGCGGGATATGGGAATGAGCAGTTCTTC
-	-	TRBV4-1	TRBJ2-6	CASSHTGSAGANVLTF	TGCGCCAGCAGCCATACAGGGTCTGCTGGGGCCAACGTCCTGACTTTC
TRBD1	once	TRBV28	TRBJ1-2	CASRWGTGPQRGYTF	TGTGCCAGCAGGTGGGGGACAGGACCCCAACGGGGCTACACCTTC
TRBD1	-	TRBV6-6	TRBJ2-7	CASSAGQGLYEQYF	TGTGCCAGCAGCGCGGGACAGGGGCTCTACGAGCAGTACTTC
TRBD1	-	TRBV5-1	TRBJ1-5	CASAAPGTGVGQPQHF	TGCGCCAGCGCCGCCCCCGGGACAGGGGTCGGTCAGCCCCAGCATTTT
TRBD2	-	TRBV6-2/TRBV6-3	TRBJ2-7	CASSSAGGGSYEQYF	TGTGCCAGCAGTTCGGCGGGAGGGGGATCCTACGAGCAGTACTTC
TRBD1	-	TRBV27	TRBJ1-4	CASSKPGQRDEKLFF	TGTGCCAGCAGCAAACCGGGACAGAGAGATGAAAAACTGTTTTTT
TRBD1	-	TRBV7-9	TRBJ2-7	CASSIRDRGHEQYF	TGTGCCAGCAGCATCCGGGACAGGGGCCACGAGCAGTACTTC
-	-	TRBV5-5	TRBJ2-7	CASSLYYEQYF	TGTGCCAGCAGTCTTTACTACGAGCAGTACTTC
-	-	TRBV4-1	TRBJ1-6	CASSHGPAAGSYNSPLHF	TGCGCCAGCAGCCATGGCCCCGCCGCGGGCTCCTATAATTCACCCCTCCACTTT
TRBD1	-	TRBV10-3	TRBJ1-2	CAISTGGSHYGYTF	TGTGCCATCTCTACAGGGGGCTCCCACTATGGCTACACCTTC
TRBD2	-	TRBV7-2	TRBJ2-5	CASSPGLAGRETQYF	TGTGCCAGCAGCCCCGGACTAGCGGGAAGAGAGACCCAGTACTTC
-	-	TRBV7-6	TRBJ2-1	CASSPTYNEQFF	TGTGCCAGCAGCCCGACCTACAATGAGCAGTTCTTC
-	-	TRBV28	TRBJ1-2	CASSPVLYGYTF	TGTGCCAGCAGTCCGGTGCTCTATGGCTACACCTTC
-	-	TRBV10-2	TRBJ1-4	CASSLYRNEKLFF	TGCGCCAGCTCCCTCTACAGGAATGAAAAACTGTTTTTT
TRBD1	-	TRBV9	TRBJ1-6	CASSAGQGANNSPLHF	TGTGCCAGCAGCGCTGGACAGGGGGCAAATAATTCACCCCTCCACTTT
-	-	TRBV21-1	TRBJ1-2	CASSRGNRVNYGYTF	TGTGCCAGCAGCCGAGGGAACAGGGTGAACTATGGCTACACCTTC
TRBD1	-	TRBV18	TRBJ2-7	CASSRPRDRVSYEQYF	TGTGCCAGCTCACGCCCCCGGGACAGGGTCTCCTACGAGCAGTACTTC
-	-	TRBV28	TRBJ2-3	CASSREDTQYF	TGTGCCAGCAGTAGAGAAGATACGCAGTATTTT
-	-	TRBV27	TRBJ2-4	CASSFGGIGNIQYF	TGTGCCAGCAGTTTCGGCGGGATCGGAAACATTCAGTACTTC
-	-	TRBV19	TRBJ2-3	CASSTAGAGATQYF	TGTGCCAGTAGTACCGCGGGGGCCGGAGCTACGCAGTATTTT